These 20 T cell receptor beta chains were all obtained from the same sample, sequenced in a study of CD8+ T cells in alopecia areata. Treatment: oral pan-JAK inhibitor, 5-10 mg twice daily. RNA extraction and reverse transcription yielded cDNA as sequencing template. Assay used: immunoSEQ multiplex PCR; TCRdb lists only in-frame clones, some missing. The sample yields about 300,000 clones, over 45% seen once. The source material was CD4+ T cells sorted from blood, sampled at week 24, from a patient treated with tofacitinib. All receptors come from a human donor with alopecia areata.

The genes are TRBV30 and TRBJ2-2; 9 bases agree with TRBD1. This CDR3 is 14 amino acids long. Germline V gene lookup returns CDR1 GTSNPN and CDR2 SVGIG (reference sequence). The ends lost 3 bases at V and 4 bases at J; junction bases unmatched: 3. CDR3 DNA sequence: TGTGCCTGGAGGTGGACAGGGGCCACCGGGGAGCTGTTTTTT. Protein product: CAWRWTGATGELFF.

The V gene is TRBV30, the J gene TRBJ2-7; the D is unclear. The CDR3 runs 12 residues. Between the trimmed V and J ends, which lost 2 bases and 6 bases, there was a span of 11 bases. Germline-derived CDR1 and CDR2 are GTSNPN and SVGIG (reference sequence). CDR3 protein: CAWSPFFSEQYF. In nucleotides, the CDR3 is TGTGCCTGGAGTCCCTTTTTTAGCGAGCAGTACTTC.

The CDR3 DNA sequence: TGTGCCTGGGGCGGACAGGGAGGCAATCAGCCCCAGCATTTT. Translation: CAWGGQGGNQPQHF. This chain uses TRBV30 with TRBJ1-5; the match to TRBD1 covers 8 bases. There are 14 residues in the CDR3. V was clipped by 5 bases and J by 2 bases; unmatched bases: 5. Germline CDR1 reads GTSNPN; CDR2 reads SVGIG (reference sequence).

The chain uses TRBV27 and TRBJ2-5, with a weak D call TRBD2 (5 bases). Per the germline V gene, CDR1 is MNHEY and CDR2 is SMNVEV (reference sequence). CDR3 length: 14 amino acids. V was shortened by 5 bases and J by 3 bases, with 13 bases between the two germline ends. CDR3 amino acids: CASSNHGLKETQYF. The CDR3 DNA reads TGTGCCAGCAGTAATCACGGACTTAAAGAGACCCAGTACTTC.

This clone was detected a few times. The chain uses TRBV10-3 and TRBJ1-6; D remains ambiguous. V lost 10 bases and J lost 10, with 23 bases in between. The CDR3 is 15 residues long. Germline lookup yields CDR1 ENHRY and CDR2 SYGVKD. CDR3 sequence (DNA): TGTGCCACCACCCTTGCCGGGTCCGAAGGATCACCCCTCCACTTT. Translated, it gives CATTLAGSEGSPLHF.

The J gene is TRBJ2-1, the V gene TRBV29-1; D is possibly TRBD2 (6 bases). Trimming left V 5 bases short and J 6 bases short, with 14 bases between. The V gene's germline CDR1 is SQVTM and CDR2 ANQGSEA. This CDR3 is built from 13 residues. This chain's CDR3 is CSVLTGEANEQFF. The CDR3 nucleotides read TGCAGCGTTCTCACCGGGGAGGCCAATGAGCAGTTCTTC.

V and J are TRBV5-1 and TRBJ2-5; TRBD2 agrees at 11 bases. In germline, CDR1 is SGHRS, CDR2 YFSETQ. This CDR3 has 14 amino acids. V gave up 1 base and J gave up 5 bases; unmatched junction bases: 1. For the CDR3, the DNA is TGCGCCAGCAGCTTGACTAGCGGGGGCGAGACCCAGTACTTC. This codes for CASSLTSGGETQYF.

J is TRBJ1-5 and V is TRBV4-1; D might be TRBD1 (6 bases). The V end was cut by 3 bases, the J end by 0 bases, with 21 bases between. The CDR3 totals 19 residues. The germline CDR1 and CDR2 sequences are MGHRA and YSYEKL. The CDR3 is CASSHIRTGLGDSNQPQHF. The CDR3 nucleotides read TGCGCCAGCAGCCACATACGTACAGGGTTAGGGGATAGCAATCAGCCCCAGCATTTT.

This sequence joins TRBV2 and TRBJ2-3; D not resolved. The CDR3 is 16 residues long. Germline loops: CDR1 SNHLY, CDR2 FYNNEI. Trimming took 4 bases from V and 2 from J, leaving 16 bases between them. The CDR3 DNA follows: TGTGCCAGCAGTGGGCCCCGGAGCGCAAACACAGATACGCAGTATTTT. Encoded protein: CASSGPRSANTDTQYF.

The rearrangement joins TRBV5-6 to TRBJ1-2, with D perhaps TRBD1 (6 bases). Per the germline V gene, CDR1 is SGHDT and CDR2 is YYEEEE. Trimming cost V 6 bases and J 2 bases, with 14 bases left between them. CDR3 length equals 14 residues. The CDR3 sequence: CASTDRGRNYGYTF. The CDR3 DNA reads TGTGCCAGCACGGACAGAGGACGAAACTATGGCTACACCTTC.

The chain recombines TRBV30 with TRBJ2-7, with 9 bases identical to TRBD1. Germline-derived CDR1 and CDR2 are GTSNPN and SVGIG (reference sequence). This CDR3 has 15 amino acids. V trimming: 1 base; J trimming: 8 bases; junction bases outside the gene matches: 12. The CDR3 loop reads CAWSAPGTGPPKQYF. The CDR3 region has the DNA TGTGCCTGGAGTGCTCCCGGGACAGGGCCTCCGAAGCAGTACTTC.

V and J are TRBV5-1 and TRBJ2-5, with D perhaps matching TRBD1 (5 bases). This CDR3 region has 15 residues. V lost 1 base, J lost 5 bases, and 15 bases lay in between. The V gene's germline CDR1 is SGHRS and CDR2 YFSETQ. The CDR3 sequence is CASSLLAGIGETQYF. The CDR3 DNA follows: TGCGCCAGCAGCTTGCTGGCAGGGATTGGGGAGACCCAGTACTTC. Together with reference TRBV5-1 and TRBJ2-5, the CDR3 gives the full variable domain: KAGVTQTPRYLIKTRGQQVTLSCSPISGHRSVSWYQQTPGQGLQFLFEYFSETQRNKGNFPGRFSGRQFSNSRSEMNVSTLELGDSALYLCASSLLAGIGETQYFGPGTRLLVL.

The rearrangement uses TRBV29-1 and TRBJ2-3; D perhaps matches TRBD2 (6 bases). V dropped 7 bases and J dropped 3 bases, with 14 bases sitting between them. CDR1 SQVTM and CDR2 ANQGSEA come from the germline V gene. The CDR3 has 13 amino acids. This CDR3 is CSAASERTDTQYF. In DNA form, the CDR3 reads TGCAGCGCCGCTAGCGAACGGACAGATACGCAGTATTTT.

The chain is built from TRBV29-1 and TRBJ1-1; D is ambiguous. Trimming cost V 3 bases and J 13 bases, with 18 bases left between them. This CDR3 region has 12 residues. Germline V gene lookup returns CDR1 SQVTM and CDR2 ANQGSEA. The CDR3 is CSVDAERLKLFF. The CDR3, as DNA: TGCAGCGTTGACGCGGAAAGACTGAAGCTTTTCTTT.

This clone turned up a few times. The chain has TRBV7-9 and TRBJ1-4, with TRBD1 as a possible D gene (5 bases). This CDR3 contains 14 residues. Germline CDR1 SEHNR, CDR2 FQNEAQ (reference sequence). V lost 4 bases, J lost 11 bases, and 17 bases lay in between. CDR3 sequence: CASSSSGALVKLFF. CDR3 in DNA: TGTGCCAGCAGCTCTTCCGGGGCCCTAGTGAAACTGTTTTTT.

The chain uses TRBV6-5 and TRBJ2-3; 9 bases line up with TRBD2. Germline trimming cut 6 bases from V and 4 bases from J; bases unmatched to any gene: 5. The CDR3 extends over 14 amino acids. Germline loops: CDR1 MNHEY, CDR2 SVGAGI. CDR3 sequence reads: CASRPGGGADTQYF. The DNA of the CDR3 is TGTGCCAGCAGGCCGGGCGGGGGGGCAGATACGCAGTATTTT.

A few counts support this clone. This sequence joins TRBV7-2 and TRBJ2-5; D perhaps matches TRBD1 (5 bases). The germline gives CDR1 SGHTA, CDR2 FQGNSA. The V gene lost 4 bases and the J gene lost 5 bases, with 20 bases spanning the gap. The CDR3 loop spans 16 amino acids. CDR3 sequence reads: CASSSQGGRGWETQYF. The CDR3 nucleotides are TGTGCCAGCAGCTCCCAGGGCGGACGTGGTTGGGAGACCCAGTACTTC.

This clone was recorded a few times. The chain recombines TRBV7-2 with TRBJ2-5; D call uncertain. The germline V gene has CDR1 SGHTA and CDR2 FQGNSA. This CDR3 comprises 13 residues. The germline V and J ends were trimmed by 3 bases and 0 bases, with 5 bases remaining between them. CDR3 amino acids: CASSFQYQETQYF. In DNA form, the CDR3 reads TGTGCCAGCAGCTTCCAGTACCAAGAGACCCAGTACTTC.

Remarks on this clone: Different DNA sequences within this sample yield the same CDR3. The genes are TRBV27 and TRBJ2-2; D is undetermined. Germline V CDR1 and CDR2: MNHEY, SMNVEV (reference sequence). The CDR3 totals 12 residues. V shed 6 bases and J shed 1 base, with 3 bases lying between them. CDR3 DNA sequence: TGTGCCAGCAGCCGGAACACCGGGGAGCTGTTTTTT. Its translation: CASSRNTGELFF.

This rearrangement joins TRBV30 to TRBJ2-2; maybe TRBD2 (5 bases). The germline V and J ends were trimmed by 2 bases and 0 bases, with 10 bases remaining between them. Germline V gene lookup returns CDR1 GTSNPN and CDR2 SVGIG (reference sequence). This CDR3 has 15 amino acids. CDR3 loop: CAWSRRASNTGELFF. In nucleotides, the CDR3 is TGTGCCTGGAGTAGGCGGGCCTCGAACACCGGGGAGCTGTTTTTT.